This T cell receptor beta chain was sequenced during a study of Ad26.COV2.S vaccination and SARS-CoV-2 variants. The protocol was immunoSEQ multiplex PCR, while the TCRdb copy is restricted to in-frame clones and leaves out a portion. The sample yields hundreds of thousands of clones, roughly 91% seen once. Indicated treatment: about 20 received Ad26.COV2.S at low or high dose, single or two shots; about 5 received placebo; per-sample allocation not given. Sampling occurred on day 63 after the first vaccine or placebo injection. V lost 6 bases and J lost 4; bases outside the gene matches: 21. CDR3 length: 19 amino acids. Germline CDR1 and CDR2: GTSNPN and SVGIG (reference sequence).

This specimen consisted of peripheral blood, obtained in a trial of Ad26.COV2.S vaccine versus placebo. The V call is TRBV30, the J call TRBJ2-2; 9 nucleotides align to TRBD2. The sequence was collected from a person aged 18-60 years who received the Ad26.COV2.S COVID-19 vaccine or a placebo. The CDR3 DNA reads as TGTGCCTGCCCAGGGTCGCGGGGGGGCCGGAATCAAGGCACCGGGGAGCTGTTTTTT. Translating it yields CACPGSRGGRNQGTGELFF. The full variable domain, its missing parts supplied by reference TRBV30 and TRBJ2-2, is SQTIHQWPATLVQPVGSPLSLECTVEGTSNPNLYWYRQAAGRGLQLLFYSVGIGQISSEVPQNLSASRPQDRQFILSSKKLLLSDSGFYLCACPGSRGGRNQGTGELFFGEGSRLTVL.